The entry that follows covers one TCR beta chain sequence. This sample was taken from a study of shared clonotypes between healthy human individuals. Evenly divided among several immunoSEQ plates was the genomic DNA of each subset. Profiled with immunoSEQ multiplex PCR; TCRdb holds only in-frame clones, not every one. The sample consists of almost 700,000 clones, about 90% of them appearing once. CD45RO-negative, CCR7-positively selected cells formed the naive CD8 fraction, excluding terminally differentiated effector memory CD45RA+ cells. The sequenced sample was naive CD8+ T cells sorted from blood. The TCR sequence derives from a man younger than 40 in good health.

CDR3 DNA sequence: TGTGCCAGCAGCCGGGCCTTAAGCACAGATACGCAGTATTTT. This gives the protein CASSRALSTDTQYF. The chain links TRBV5-6 to TRBJ2-3; no clear D gene. The germline CDR1 and CDR2 sequences are SGHDT and YYEEEE. V dropped 4 bases and J dropped 0 bases, with 9 bases sitting between them. The CDR3 has 14 residues.